The rows below give T cell receptor beta chains drawn from one sample of a study of CD8 T cells in Susac syndrome. In TCRdb, the immunoSEQ multiplex PCR reads were re-called with MiXCR into one record per CDR3 protein. The table has some 300,000 distinct CDR3 sequences, almost 85% seen once. Material for sequencing was CD8+ T cells from PBMCs. These receptors all come from a human donor with multiple sclerosis. Both conserved end residues are part of each CDR3. Fields, in order: clone size, V gene, J gene, D gene, CDR3 DNA, CDR3 protein. A D gene is named only where the DNA matches it firmly. Clone size appears in some rows only: once, few, many, or a class for an expanded clone.

-	TRBV20-1	TRBJ2-5	TRBD2	TGCAGTGCTAGGTTTATAGGGAGGGCTCGGGAGACCCAGTACTTC	CSARFIGRARETQYF
-	TRBV11-1	TRBJ2-3	TRBD2	TGTGCCAGCAGTTGGCCCTCCCGTGCACAGGGGACTAGCGGAGACAGAGATACGCAGTATTTT	CASSWPSRAQGTSGDRDTQYF
-	TRBV19	TRBJ1-1	-	TGTGCCAGTAGTATAGATCCGGGAGGGGCGTGGACTGAAGCTTTCTTT	CASSIDPGGAWTEAFF
-	TRBV27	TRBJ2-7	-	TGTGCCAGCAGTTTATCAACCTCGGCCGGGTGGTACGAGCAGTACTTC	CASSLSTSAGWYEQYF
-	TRBV7-2	TRBJ2-1	TRBD2	TGTGCCAGCAGCTTAGGTCCGGGGGGAATCAATGAGCAGTTCTTC	CASSLGPGGINEQFF
-	TRBV30	TRBJ2-1	TRBD2	TGTGCCGCACAGCGGGAGAATTACAATGAGCAGTTCTTC	CAAQRENYNEQFF
-	TRBV6-1	TRBJ2-7	-	TGTGCCAGCAGTCCTCCGGAGGGGGTAAGATGGGACGAGCAGTACTTC	CASSPPEGVRWDEQYF
-	TRBV19	TRBJ2-2	TRBD1	TGTGCCAGTAGTACACAGGGGGCCGGGGAGCTGTTTTTT	CASSTQGAGELFF
-	TRBV4-3	TRBJ2-4	-	TGCGCCAGCAGCCAAGGTAGTGGGAGATATAACATTCAGTACTTC	CASSQGSGRYNIQYF
-	TRBV10-2	TRBJ1-1	-	TGCGCCAGCAATAAAAAGGGGGGGAACACTGAAGCTTTCTTT	CASNKKGGNTEAFF
-	TRBV4-2	TRBJ1-6	-	TGTGCCAGCAGCCAAGATTCGGGGAGCGGATCACCCCTCCACTTT	CASSQDSGSGSPLHF
-	TRBV29-1	TRBJ2-1	TRBD2	TGCAGCGTTCGTGGGAGGGAGCGGGAGCAGTTCTTC	CSVRGREREQFF
-	TRBV6-5	TRBJ2-7	TRBD2	TGTGCCAGCAGTTACTCGATCCGTCCGGGGCGGACTAGCGGCGAGCAGTACTTC	CASSYSIRPGRTSGEQYF
-	TRBV10-3	TRBJ1-5	-	TGTGCCATCAGTGAGTATCCAGGGACTCAGCCCCAGCATTTT	CAISEYPGTQPQHF
-	TRBV19	TRBJ2-1	-	TGTGCCAGCACTCCCCCAGGGACTCATACCTACAATGAGCAGTTCTTC	CASTPPGTHTYNEQFF
few	TRBV29-1	TRBJ2-3	-	TGCAGTGAAAGGGGTCCGAGCACAGATACGCAGTATTTT	CSERGPSTDTQYF
-	TRBV19	TRBJ2-1	-	TGTGCCAGACAGGGTTCGAATGAGCAGTTCTTC	CARQGSNEQFF
once	TRBV7-9	TRBJ2-7	TRBD1	TGTGCCAGCAGCTACCAGGGGGCGCAGACCTACGAGCAGTACTTC	CASSYQGAQTYEQYF
-	TRBV25-1	TRBJ2-7	-	TGTGCCAGCAGTGAGGGGACCTACGAGCAGTACTTC	CASSEGTYEQYF
-	TRBV7-3	TRBJ2-1	TRBD2	TGTGCCAGCAGCTCCGGACTAGCGGTGTACAATGAGCAGTTCTTC	CASSSGLAVYNEQFF
-	TRBV4-3	TRBJ1-5	-	TGCGCCAGCAGCCAAGAATGGGGGGAGGCCCAGCCCCAGCATTTT	CASSQEWGEAQPQHF
-	TRBV19	TRBJ1-1	-	TGTGCCAGTAGGCAACTTGTAGGGACTGAAGCTTTCTTT	CASRQLVGTEAFF
-	TRBV4-3	TRBJ2-7	TRBD2	TGCGCCAGCAGCCAAGGACTAGCGGGATTCTACGAGCAGTACTTC	CASSQGLAGFYEQYF
-	TRBV9	TRBJ1-1	-	TGTGCCAGCAGCGTAGGTGTCGAGGGCCCTGAAGCTTTCTTT	CASSVGVEGPEAFF
-	TRBV4-3	TRBJ2-7	-	TGCGCCAGCAGCCAAGATGTCAACGGGTACGAGCAGTACTTC	CASSQDVNGYEQYF
-	TRBV4-3	TRBJ2-1	TRBD2	TGCGCCAGCAGCCAATCCCGGGATCTGGCGGGGGATGAGCAGTTCTTC	CASSQSRDLAGDEQFF
once	TRBV28	TRBJ2-7	TRBD2	TGTGCCAGCAGTTCGGGACTAGTGTCCTACGAGCAGTACTTC	CASSSGLVSYEQYF
-	TRBV20-1	TRBJ2-6	-	TGCAGTGCTAGCTGGCAGGCTGGGGCCAACGTCCTGACTTTC	CSASWQAGANVLTF
-	TRBV4-3	TRBJ2-7	-	TGCGCCAGCAGCCTTGAGAGACTTGGACATTACGAGCAGTACTTC	CASSLERLGHYEQYF
-	TRBV6-1	TRBJ1-2	-	TGTGCCAGCAGTGAGATTCCTGAGGTCCGCTATGGCTACACCTTC	CASSEIPEVRYGYTF
-	TRBV11-3	TRBJ2-1	-	TGTGCCAGCAGCTTGTCGGGAAGGACCTACAATGAGCAGTTCTTC	CASSLSGRTYNEQFF
-	TRBV7-9	TRBJ2-5	-	TGTGCCAGCCCTACGCCCCTGACAGCGGGCCAAGAGACCCAGTACTTC	CASPTPLTAGQETQYF
few	TRBV7-8	TRBJ1-1	-	TGTGCCAGCAGCTTATACGACAGAATGAACACTGAAGCTTTCTTT	CASSLYDRMNTEAFF
-	TRBV28	TRBJ1-2	TRBD1	TGTGCCAGCAGTTCAGCCAGGGGGATAGGGAGGGACAGGAACTATGGCTACACCTTC	CASSSARGIGRDRNYGYTF
-	TRBV4-2	TRBJ2-7	-	TGTGCCAGCAGCCAGGCCCTAGGGGAGCAGTACTTC	CASSQALGEQYF
-	TRBV7-9	TRBJ2-5	-	TGTGCCAGCAGGCCGTACCAAGAGACCCAGTACTTC	CASRPYQETQYF
-	TRBV18	TRBJ1-4	TRBD1	TGTGCCAGCTCACCACCGGAGGGACAGGGGTATGAAAAACTGTTTTTT	CASSPPEGQGYEKLFF
-	TRBV7-9	TRBJ1-1	-	TGTGCCAGCAGCTTACCGAGGGTAGGCGGTCGCACTGAAGCTTTCTTT	CASSLPRVGGRTEAFF
-	TRBV4-3	TRBJ2-7	TRBD1	TGCGCCAGCAGCCGACTGACCGGGACAGGGCTCGAGCAGTACTTC	CASSRLTGTGLEQYF
-	TRBV29-1	TRBJ2-7	-	TGCAGCGTTGAACGAGGGACCCCCTACGAGCAGCACTTC	CSVERGTPYEQHF
-	TRBV6-5	TRBJ1-1	-	TGTGCCAGCAGTCCGGGGCCAGGGGACACTGAAGCTTTCTTT	CASSPGPGDTEAFF
-	TRBV5-6	TRBJ1-2	-	TGTGCCAGCAGCATAGCTCCGGGTAATGGCTACACCTTC	CASSIAPGNGYTF
-	TRBV24-1	TRBJ2-7	TRBD1	TGTGCCACCAGTGCGACAGGGGGCTCCTACGAGCAGTACTTC	CATSATGGSYEQYF